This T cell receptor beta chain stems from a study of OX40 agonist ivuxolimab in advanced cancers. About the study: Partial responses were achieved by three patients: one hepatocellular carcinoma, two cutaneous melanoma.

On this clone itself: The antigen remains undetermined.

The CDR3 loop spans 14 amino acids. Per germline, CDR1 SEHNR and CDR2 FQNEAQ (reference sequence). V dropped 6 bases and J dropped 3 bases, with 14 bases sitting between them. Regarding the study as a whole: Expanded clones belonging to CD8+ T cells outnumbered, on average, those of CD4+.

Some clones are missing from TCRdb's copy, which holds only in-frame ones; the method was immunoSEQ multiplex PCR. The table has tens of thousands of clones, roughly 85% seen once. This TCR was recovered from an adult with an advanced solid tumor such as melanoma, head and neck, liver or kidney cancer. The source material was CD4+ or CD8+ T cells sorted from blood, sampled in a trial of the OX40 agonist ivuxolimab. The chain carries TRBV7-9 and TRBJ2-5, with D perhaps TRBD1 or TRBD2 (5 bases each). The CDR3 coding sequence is TGTGCCAGCAGGGTTAGCGTAGGGGAAGAGACCCAGTACTTC. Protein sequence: CASRVSVGEETQYF.